This T cell receptor (beta chain) was recovered during a study of shared clonotypes between healthy human individuals. Looked up from germline, CDR1 is LNHDA and CDR2 is SQIVND (reference sequence). The length of the CDR3 is 11 residues. V was cut by 2 bases and J by 7 bases, with 5 bases left in between. Repertoires were generated with immunoSEQ multiplex PCR, while TCRdb's copy carries only in-frame clones and drops some. The data hold under 350,000 clones, with roughly 84% observed a single time. This sequence was found in a man younger than 35 in good health. The rearrangement uses TRBV19 and TRBJ1-2; D not resolved. The sequencing input was memory CD8+ T cells sorted from blood. Subset given: CD45RO+ cells pooled with CCR7-negative TemRA cells. DNA of the CDR3: TGTGCCAGTAGTATACTCGGTGGCTACACCTTC. Translating gives CASSILGGYTF.